The 5 T cell receptor beta chains below come from one sample, sequenced in a study of human T cells and chemical hapten exposure. TCRdb processed the RACE reads anew with MiXCR; each CDR3 protein has one entry. The sample records around 56,000 distinct CDR3 sequences, 8% to 10% being singletons. Regarding time point: pre-sensitization, week 0. Noted treatment: therapeutic diphenylcyclopropenone sensitization with weekly scalp DPC. The sample in question was whole blood, obtained in connection with sensitization to the hapten diphenylcyclopropenone (DPC). The receptors originated from a middle-aged man with alopecia areata. Some clones in this sample may be carry-over from other donors' samples.

This clonotype was seen at least ten times. This chain joins TRBV12-3 or TRBV12-4 and TRBJ2-1; maybe TRBD2 (6 bases). Trimming removed 6 bases at V and 3 bases at J, with 15 bases between. This CDR3 is 15 amino acids long. The CDR3 loop is CASSPSESLYNEQFF. In DNA, the CDR3 is TGTGCCAGCAGCCCTAGCGAATCCCTCTACAATGAGCAGTTCTTC.

This clonotype came up many times. The chain has TRBV12-3 or TRBV12-4 and TRBJ2-1, with D unclear. The germline V and J ends were trimmed by 1 base and 0 bases, with 4 bases remaining between them. This CDR3 is 14 amino acids long. The CDR3: CASSLVSSYNEQFF. CDR3 bases: TGTGCCAGCAGTTTAGTTAGCTCCTACAATGAGCAGTTCTTC.

This clonotype appeared a few times. The V gene is TRBV5-6, the J gene TRBJ2-3; 7 bases fit TRBD1. This CDR3 region has 14 residues. Germline V gene sequence: CDR1 SGHDT, CDR2 YYEEEE. The V and J ends lost 4 bases and 6 bases, in that order; junction bases with no gene match: 8. In DNA, the CDR3 is TGTGCCAGCAGCGTAGAGACAGGGTCCGATACGCAGTATTTT. It yields the protein CASSVETGSDTQYF.

This clonotype has only a few counts. The CDR3, as DNA: TGTGCCAGCAGCCCCACATGGCACCACACCGGGGAGCTGTTTTTT. It codes for CASSPTWHHTGELFF. This chain uses TRBV27 with TRBJ2-2; D unresolved. V was clipped by 6 bases and J by 3 bases, with 14 bases between them. The CDR3 runs 15 residues. Germline V lookup: CDR1 MNHEY, CDR2 SMNVEV (reference sequence).

This chain uses TRBV7-2 with TRBJ1-2, with D tentatively TRBD1 (5 bases). The V gene's germline CDR1 is SGHTA and CDR2 FQGNSA. Trimming removed 4 bases at V and 8 bases at J, with 11 bases between. There are 12 residues in the CDR3. CDR3 in amino acids: CASSWPGSGYTF. Written as DNA, the CDR3 is TGTGCCAGCAGCTGGCCAGGGAGCGGCTACACCTTC. Full variable domain (missing parts from reference TRBV7-2 and TRBJ1-2): GAGVSQSPSNKVTEKGKDVELRCDPISGHTALYWYRQSLGQGLEFLIYFQGNSAPDKSGLPSDRFSAERTGGSVSTLTIQRTQQEDSAVYLCASSWPGSGYTFGSGTRLTVV.